A selection of T cell receptor beta chains follows, all from one sample in a study of PD-1 blockade in classical Hodgkin lymphoma. The protocol was immunoSEQ multiplex PCR, while the TCRdb copy is restricted to in-frame clones and leaves out a portion. The table shows fewer than 25,000 clones, with 75% to 90% occurring only once. This specimen was peripheral blood mononuclear cells (PBMCs), taken before the second cycle of nivolumab. These receptors were taken from a human donor with classical Hodgkin lymphoma. Each CDR3 is given with its conserved first and last residue. Each record gives: CDR3 DNA, CDR3 protein, D gene, clone size, V gene, J gene. D genes are given only for firm matches. Part of the rows lack a size; the others show once, few, many or a class for expanded clones.

CDR3 DNA: TGTGCCAGCAGCGTCGAGGAAAATTCACCCCTCCACTTT; CDR3 protein: CASSVEENSPLHF; D gene: NA; clone size: few; V gene: TRBV9; J gene: TRBJ1-6
CDR3 DNA: TGTGCCAGCAGCCCTTCGGGGACAGATACGCAGTATTTT; CDR3 protein: CASSPSGTDTQYF; D gene: NA; clone size: NA; V gene: TRBV7-9; J gene: TRBJ2-3
CDR3 DNA: TGCGCCAGCAGCGTCCGACCTACAGGGGAAGGGGCCAACGTCCTGACTTTC; CDR3 protein: CASSVRPTGEGANVLTF; D gene: TRBD1; clone size: NA; V gene: TRBV5-1; J gene: TRBJ2-6
CDR3 DNA: TGTGCCAGCAGCGATTCCGGGACAGAAGCTTTCTTT; CDR3 protein: CASSDSGTEAFF; D gene: NA; clone size: NA; V gene: TRBV7-9; J gene: TRBJ1-1
CDR3 DNA: TGTGCCAGCAGCCGTATAGGACAGGGCACGGGGGCCCAGCATTTT; CDR3 protein: CASSRIGQGTGAQHF; D gene: TRBD1; clone size: NA; V gene: TRBV5-6; J gene: TRBJ1-5
CDR3 DNA: TGTGCCAGCAGCCAAGATACTCCGACCTACGAGCAGTACTTC; CDR3 protein: CASSQDTPTYEQYF; D gene: NA; clone size: NA; V gene: TRBV4-2; J gene: TRBJ2-7
CDR3 DNA: TGTGCTAGTGGTTTGGCCAATGAGCAGTTCTTC; CDR3 protein: CASGLANEQFF; D gene: NA; clone size: few; V gene: TRBV12-5; J gene: TRBJ2-1
CDR3 DNA: TGTGCCAGTAGACCGGGGGGGGGCAACGAGCAGTACTTC; CDR3 protein: CASRPGGGNEQYF; D gene: TRBD2; clone size: few; V gene: TRBV6-5; J gene: TRBJ2-7
CDR3 DNA: TGTGCCAGCAGTCTAGCGGGGGGCACCACCGGGGAGCTGTTTTTT; CDR3 protein: CASSLAGGTTGELFF; D gene: TRBD2; clone size: NA; V gene: TRBV6-5; J gene: TRBJ2-2
CDR3 DNA: TGCGCCAGCAGCCAAGAGACAGGAAGCAATGAGCAGTTCTTC; CDR3 protein: CASSQETGSNEQFF; D gene: NA; clone size: NA; V gene: TRBV4-3; J gene: TRBJ2-1